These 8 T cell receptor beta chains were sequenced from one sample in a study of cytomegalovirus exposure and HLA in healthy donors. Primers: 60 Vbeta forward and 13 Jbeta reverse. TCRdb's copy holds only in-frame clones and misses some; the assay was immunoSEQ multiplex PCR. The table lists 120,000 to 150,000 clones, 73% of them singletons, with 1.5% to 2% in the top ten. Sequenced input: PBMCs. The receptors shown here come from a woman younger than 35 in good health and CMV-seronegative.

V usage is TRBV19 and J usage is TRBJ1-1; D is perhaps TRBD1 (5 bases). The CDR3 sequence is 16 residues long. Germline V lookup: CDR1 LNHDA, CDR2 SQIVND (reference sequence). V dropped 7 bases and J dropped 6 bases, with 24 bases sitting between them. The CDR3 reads CASTLRTPYPRAEAFF. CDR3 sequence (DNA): TGTGCCAGTACATTGAGGACACCGTACCCCCGGGCTGAAGCTTTCTTT.

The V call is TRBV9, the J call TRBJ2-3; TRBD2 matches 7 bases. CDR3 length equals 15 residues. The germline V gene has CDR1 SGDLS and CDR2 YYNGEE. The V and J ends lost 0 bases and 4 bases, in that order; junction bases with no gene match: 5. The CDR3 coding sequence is TGTGCCAGCAGCGTAGTCGGGAGGTCCCCAGATACGCAGTATTTT. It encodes CASSVVGRSPDTQYF.

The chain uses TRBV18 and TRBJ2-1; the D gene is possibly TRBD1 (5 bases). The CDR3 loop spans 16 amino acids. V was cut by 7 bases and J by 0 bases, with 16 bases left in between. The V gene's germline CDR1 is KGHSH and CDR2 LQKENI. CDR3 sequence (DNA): TGTGCCAGCTTCCCCGTACGGACAAGCTCCTACAATGAGCAGTTCTTC. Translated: CASFPVRTSSYNEQFF.

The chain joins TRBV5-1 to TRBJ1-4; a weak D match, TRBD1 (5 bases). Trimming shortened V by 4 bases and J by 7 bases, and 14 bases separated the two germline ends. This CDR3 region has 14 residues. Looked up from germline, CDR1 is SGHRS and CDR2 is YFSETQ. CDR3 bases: TGCGCCAGCAGCAAAGGGGTGGAAGGTGAAAAACTGTTTTTT. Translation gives CASSKGVEGEKLFF.

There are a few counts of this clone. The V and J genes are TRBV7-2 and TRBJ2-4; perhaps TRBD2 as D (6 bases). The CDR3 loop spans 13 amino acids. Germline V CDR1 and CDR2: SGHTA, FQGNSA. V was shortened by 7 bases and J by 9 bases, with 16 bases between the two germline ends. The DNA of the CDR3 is TGTGCCAGCACCCTCCGGGGGATGCGCATTCAGTACTTC. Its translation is CASTLRGMRIQYF.

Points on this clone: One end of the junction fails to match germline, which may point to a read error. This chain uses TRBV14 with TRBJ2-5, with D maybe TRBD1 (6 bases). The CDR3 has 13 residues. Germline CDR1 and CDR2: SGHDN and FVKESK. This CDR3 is CASSQVPRGTFDF. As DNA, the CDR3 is TGTGCCAGCAGCCAAGTCCCGAGGGGGACCTTTGACTTC.

The CDR3 nucleotides read TGTGCCAGCAGCCCTGGACAGAAGAACACTGAAGCTTTCTTT. It is translated as CASSPGQKNTEAFF. The chain carries TRBV9 and TRBJ1-1, with D maybe TRBD1 (6 bases). V was pared by 4 bases and J by 1 base, with 11 bases between. This CDR3 is 14 amino acids long. Per the germline V gene, CDR1 is SGDLS and CDR2 is YYNGEE.

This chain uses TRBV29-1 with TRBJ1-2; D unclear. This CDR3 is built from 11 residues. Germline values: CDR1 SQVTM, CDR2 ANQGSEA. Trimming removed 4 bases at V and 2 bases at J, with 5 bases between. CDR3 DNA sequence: TGCAGCGTTGCCGGGAACTATGGCTACACCTTC. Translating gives CSVAGNYGYTF.